These 8 T cell receptor beta chains were sequenced from one sample in a study of T cell repertoires in cytomegalovirus infection (dated by TCRdb to between 2019 and 2020). Reads for this sample came from an Illumina HiSeq 1500. TCRdb reprocessing: public reads trimmed at Q25 with fastp, clones called with MiXCR, in-frame beta chains kept. Records with the same CDR3 protein are collapsed into one entry carrying the most frequent genes and DNA. The sample profile shows 150,000 to 200,000 distinct CDR3 sequences; 8% to 10% of them were found once. The ten largest clones represent approximately 4.3% of the sample. Material: PBMCs. The source is a human donor in good health (CMV status not recorded). Some clones in this sample may be carry-over from other donors' samples.

This clonotype showed up many times. The chain is built from TRBV10-3 and TRBJ1-6; weak D call: TRBD1 (5 bases). This CDR3 comprises 18 residues. V lost 0 bases, J lost 0 bases, and 12 bases lay in between. The germline gives CDR1 ENHRY, CDR2 SYGVKD. The CDR3 region is CAISESSGLSSYNSPLHF. The CDR3 DNA reads as TGTGCCATCAGTGAGTCGTCAGGGCTGAGCTCCTATAATTCACCCCTCCACTTT.

This clonotype was seen a handful of times. This rearrangement joins TRBV14 to TRBJ1-5; D is perhaps TRBD1 (5 bases). This CDR3 contains 15 residues. The V end lost 0 bases, the J end lost 3 bases, and 9 bases lay between the germline ends. From germline, CDR1 is SGHDN and CDR2 FVKESK. CDR3 loop: CASSQDAGPNQPQHF. The CDR3 nucleotides read TGTGCCAGCAGCCAAGATGCGGGACCCAATCAGCCCCAGCATTTT.

V is TRBV28 and J is TRBJ2-3; TRBD1 matches 10 bases. V shed 6 bases, J shed 2 bases, and the junction held 5 bases outside the gene matches. This CDR3 spans 15 amino acids. In germline, CDR1 is MDHEN, CDR2 SYDVKM. The CDR3 here is CASSTGQGVTDTQYF. The DNA of the CDR3 is TGTGCCAGCAGCACAGGACAGGGGGTCACAGATACGCAGTATTTT. Combining the CDR3 with reference TRBV28 and TRBJ2-3 gives the whole variable domain DVKVTQSSRYLVKRTGEKVFLECVQDMDHENMFWYRQDPGLGLRLIYFSYDVKMKEKGDIPEGYSVSREKKERFSLILESASTNQTSMYLCASSTGQGVTDTQYFGPGTRLTVL.

This clonotype was recorded once. This chain connects TRBV5-6 to TRBJ2-1; TRBD1 aligns across 7 bases. There are 16 residues in the CDR3. Looked up from germline, CDR1 is SGHDT and CDR2 is YYEEEE. J was trimmed by 0 bases and V by 4 bases; bases with no gene match: 7. The CDR3 spells CASSNNRDSSYNEQFF. The CDR3 DNA reads as TGTGCCAGCAGCAATAACCGGGACAGCTCCTACAATGAGCAGTTCTTC.

Only a few counts were recorded for this clonotype. The chain is built from TRBV6-1 and TRBJ2-7; the match to TRBD1 covers 7 bases. J lost 6 bases, V lost 0 bases, and 5 bases had no gene match. Looked up from germline, CDR1 is MNHNS and CDR2 is SASEGT. The CDR3 covers 14 residues. Written as DNA, the CDR3 is TGTGCCAGCAGTGAAGCGGTAGGGGGCGGCGAGCAGTACTTC. This translates into CASSEAVGGGEQYF.

This clonotype was seen only a few times. V is TRBV4-1 and J is TRBJ2-3, with 10 positions matching TRBD1. After removal of 0 bases from V and 2 bases from J, the junction contained 8 bases not matched to a gene. The CDR3 loop spans 18 amino acids. CDR1 and CDR2 from the germline V gene are MGHRA and YSYEKL. CDR3 coding DNA: TGCGCCAGCAGCCAAGATCTTATGGGACAGGGGTTCACAGATACGCAGTATTTT. This gives the protein CASSQDLMGQGFTDTQYF.

This chain uses TRBV24-1 with TRBJ2-7; 11 bases agree with TRBD2. The ends lost 3 bases at V and 2 bases at J; junction bases unmatched: 2. The CDR3 consists of 15 residues. CDR1 KGHDR and CDR2 SFDVKD come from the germline V gene. The CDR3 loop is CATSDTSGGTYEQYF. The CDR3 nucleotides read TGTGCCACCAGTGATACTAGCGGGGGAACCTACGAGCAGTACTTC.

The rearrangement links TRBV25-1 to TRBJ1-1; no clear D gene. The V gene lost 8 bases and the J gene lost 1 base, with 14 bases spanning the gap. The CDR3 is 14 amino acids. Germline V gene data show CDR1 as MGHDK and CDR2 as SYGVNS. This CDR3 is CASGETTGNTEAFF. DNA for the CDR3: TGTGCCAGCGGGGAAACGACCGGGAACACTGAAGCTTTCTTT.